This T cell receptor beta chain was identified in a study of T cells in localized non-small cell lung cancer. Study results and limitations: Uninvolved adjacent lung showed the highest T cell clonality, exceeding tumor.

Looked up from germline, CDR1 is SGHVS and CDR2 is FNYEAQ. V shed 0 bases and J 0 bases; nucleotides not matched to a gene: 6. CDR3 length: 17 amino acids. Profiling relied on immunoSEQ multiplex PCR, and the TCRdb table lists in-frame clones only, not all of them. The table lists around 30,000 clones, roughly 92% of them singletons. Concerning this clone: Its antigen is as yet unknown.

The gene calls are TRBV7-6 and TRBJ2-3, with 7 bases fitting TRBD1. This clonotype originated in a woman between 35 and 70 years old with stage I lung adenocarcinoma. The specimen was peripheral blood, collected before any cancer treatment. CDR3 nucleotides: TGTGCCAGCAGCTTAGCTTCGACAGGGACCAGCACAGATACGCAGTATTTT. Its protein is CASSLASTGTSTDTQYF. The full variable domain, rest sourced from reference TRBV7-6 and TRBJ2-3, is GAGVSQSPRYKVTKRGQDVALRCDPISGHVSLYWYRQALGQGPEFLTYFNYEAQQDKSGLPNDRFSAERPEGSISTLTIQRTEQRDSAMYRCASSLASTGTSTDTQYFGPGTRLTVL.